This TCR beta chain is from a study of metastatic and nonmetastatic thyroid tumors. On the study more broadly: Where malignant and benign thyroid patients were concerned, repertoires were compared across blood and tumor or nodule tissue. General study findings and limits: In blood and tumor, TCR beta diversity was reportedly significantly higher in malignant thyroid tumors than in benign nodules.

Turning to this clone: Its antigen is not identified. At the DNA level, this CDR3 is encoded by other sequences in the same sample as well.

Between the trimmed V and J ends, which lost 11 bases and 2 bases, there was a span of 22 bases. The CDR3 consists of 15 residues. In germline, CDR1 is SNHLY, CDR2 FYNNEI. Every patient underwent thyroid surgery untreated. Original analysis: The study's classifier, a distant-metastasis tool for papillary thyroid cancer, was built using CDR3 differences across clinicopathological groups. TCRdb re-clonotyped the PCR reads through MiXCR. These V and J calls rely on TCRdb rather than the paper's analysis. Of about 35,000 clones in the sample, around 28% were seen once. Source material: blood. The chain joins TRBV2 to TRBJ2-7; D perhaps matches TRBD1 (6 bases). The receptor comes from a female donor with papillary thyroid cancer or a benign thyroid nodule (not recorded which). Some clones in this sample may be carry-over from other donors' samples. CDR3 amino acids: CAGNSVSGAPYEQYF. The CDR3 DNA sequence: TGTGCCGGCAATTCGGTCTCAGGGGCGCCCTACGAGCAGTACTTC.